The 24 T cell receptor beta chains in this list originate from one sample, sequenced in a study of cytomegalovirus exposure and HLA in healthy donors. Researchers ran the PCR with 60 Vbeta and 13 Jbeta primers. Clones were sequenced by immunoSEQ multiplex PCR, and TCRdb holds only the in-frame ones, with some missing. The sample records about 180,000 clones, 70% to 80% being singletons. Sequences were obtained from PBMCs. Receptor source: a woman in her thirties or forties in good health and CMV-seronegative.

This clone was recorded once. The V call is TRBV19, the J call TRBJ1-2; possible D gene TRBD1, 5 bases. CDR3 length equals 16 residues. CDR1 is LNHDA, CDR2 SQIVND, per germline (reference sequence). V shed 8 bases and J shed 4 bases, with 23 bases lying between them. The CDR3 region is CASLGLALGGGYGYTF. Written as DNA, the CDR3 is TGTGCCAGTCTGGGATTGGCGTTGGGGGGAGGCTATGGCTACACCTTC.

This sequence joins TRBV28 and TRBJ1-1; the match to TRBD1 covers 7 bases. The germline V gene has CDR1 MDHEN and CDR2 SYDVKM. V trimming: 5 bases; J trimming: 1 base; junction bases outside the gene matches: 10. This CDR3 region has 16 residues. CDR3: CASSTPRGWGNTEAFF. In nucleotides, the CDR3 is TGTGCCAGCAGTACACCCAGGGGGTGGGGGAACACTGAAGCTTTCTTT.

The genes are TRBV11-3 and TRBJ2-1, with D hard to call. This CDR3 has 15 amino acids. The ends were cut back, 2 bases at V and 0 bases at J, with 8 bases in the middle. Looked up from germline, CDR1 is SGHNT and CDR2 is YENEEA. The CDR3 DNA reads as TGTGCCAGCAGCTTACGGGTTTCCTCCTACAATGAGCAGTTCTTC. Protein sequence: CASSLRVSSYNEQFF.

The V and J genes are TRBV5-1 and TRBJ2-2, with 11 bases matching TRBD1. J was trimmed by 2 bases and V by 4 bases; bases with no gene match: 13. This CDR3 spans 19 amino acids. Germline CDR1 SGHRS, CDR2 YFSETQ. CDR3 in amino acids: CASSRVSRTGGSNTGELFF. DNA of the CDR3: TGCGCCAGCAGCAGAGTTTCTCGGACAGGGGGCTCAAACACCGGGGAGCTGTTTTTT.

This clone was observed a few times. This chain joins TRBV5-1 and TRBJ2-7; possibly TRBD1 for D (6 bases). The CDR3 is 13 residues long. V was trimmed by 0 bases and J by 3 bases, leaving 7 bases between them. Germline-derived CDR1 and CDR2 are SGHRS and YFSETQ. CDR3 protein: CASSLGTDYEQYF. The CDR3 region has the DNA TGCGCCAGCAGCTTGGGGACAGACTACGAGCAGTACTTC.

In DNA form, the CDR3 reads TGTGCCAGTAGTATAGGACAGGTTTCCGGGGAGCTGTTTTTT. This codes for CASSIGQVSGELFF. The V and J genes are TRBV19 and TRBJ2-2, with a possible D match to TRBD1 (6 bases). Trimming removed 1 base from V and 6 bases from J, with 9 bases in between. CDR1 is LNHDA, CDR2 SQIVND, per germline (reference sequence). CDR3 length: 14 residues.

This chain connects TRBV18 to TRBJ1-1, with D perhaps TRBD1 (5 bases). The length of the CDR3 is 13 residues. CDR1 and CDR2 from the germline V gene are KGHSH and LQKENI. V gave up 1 base and J gave up 3 bases, with 6 bases separating them. The CDR3 sequence is CASSPLRDTEAFF. CDR3 coding DNA: TGTGCCAGCTCACCACTCAGGGACACTGAAGCTTTCTTT.

V and J are TRBV28 and TRBJ1-2; D is undetermined. The CDR3 has 14 residues. Trimming took off 1 base at V and 8 bases at J, with 14 bases between the two ends. Germline V gene sequence: CDR1 MDHEN, CDR2 SYDVKM. The DNA for the CDR3 is TGTGCCAGCAGTTTATTTCTGAACTACGAGGGCTACACCTTC. It codes for CASSLFLNYEGYTF.

V is TRBV13 and J is TRBJ2-1; possible D gene TRBD2, 5 bases. Germline V gives CDR1 PRHDT, CDR2 FYEKMQ (reference sequence). The CDR3 spans 13 residues. V was clipped by 3 bases and J by 7 bases, with 10 bases between them. The CDR3 loop reads CASSFYERNEQFF. In DNA form, the CDR3 reads TGTGCCAGCAGCTTCTACGAGCGGAATGAGCAGTTCTTC.

V usage is TRBV7-2 and J usage is TRBJ2-1; 8 nucleotides agree with TRBD2. Germline V gives CDR1 SGHTA, CDR2 FQGNSA. The CDR3 consists of 15 residues. V trimming: 5 bases; J trimming: 1 base; junction bases outside the gene matches: 4. The CDR3 protein is CASSTLAGSYNEQFF. DNA of the CDR3: TGTGCCAGCAGCACTTTAGCGGGGTCCTACAATGAGCAGTTCTTC. Based on the CDR3 plus reference TRBV7-2 and TRBJ2-1, the full variable domain is GAGVSQSPSNKVTEKGKDVELRCDPISGHTALYWYRQSLGQGLEFLIYFQGNSAPDKSGLPSDRFSAERTGGSVSTLTIQRTQQEDSAVYLCASSTLAGSYNEQFFGPGTRLTVL.

As regards this clone: At one of its ends the junction is not consistent with the germline gene, which may arise from a read error. Other DNA sequences in this sample translate to the same CDR3. The chain has TRBV5-5 and TRBJ2-2, with 9 positions matching TRBD1. The CDR3 consists of 15 residues. CDR1 is SGHKS and CDR2 is YYEKEE in the germline V gene (reference sequence). The CDR3 coding sequence is TGTGCCAGCAGCTCACCGGGACAGGGCCTTCGGGAGTTGTTTTTT. Its protein product is CASSSPGQGLRELFF. Filled out from reference TRBV5-5 and TRBJ2-2, the complete variable domain reads DAGVTQSPTHLIKTRGQQVTLRCSPISGHKSVSWYQQVLGQGPQFIFQYYEKEERGRGNFPDRFSARQFPNYSSELNVNALLLGDSALYLCASSSPGQGLRELFFGEGSRLTVL.

This clone appeared a single time. The chain joins TRBV30 to TRBJ2-3, with D possibly TRBD1 on 6 matching bases. Trimming took 7 bases from V and 0 from J, leaving 14 bases between them. Looked up from germline, CDR1 is GTSNPN and CDR2 is SVGIG (reference sequence). The CDR3 length is 14 residues. CDR3 sequence: CASSTQGSTDTQYF. CDR3 sequence (DNA): TGTGCCTCCTCAACACAGGGCAGCACAGATACGCAGTATTTT.

This clone has just a few counts. The chain links TRBV19 to TRBJ2-3; tentatively, D is TRBD1 (6 bases). Trimming took 4 bases from V and 4 from J, leaving 12 bases between them. The CDR3 is made up of 14 amino acids. The germline V gene has CDR1 LNHDA and CDR2 SQIVND (reference sequence). The DNA of the CDR3 is TGTGCCAGTAGTACCCAGGGGTTCCCAGATACGCAGTATTTT. Its protein product is CASSTQGFPDTQYF.

This clone has only a few counts. The rearrangement uses TRBV2 and TRBJ1-4; no firm D call. From germline, CDR1 is SNHLY and CDR2 FYNNEI. The CDR3 contains 16 residues. Trimming cost V 5 bases and J 0 bases, with 13 bases left between them. CDR3 DNA: TGTGCCAGCAGTCCCCAAGGAACAGCAACTAATGAAAAACTGTTTTTT. It is translated as CASSPQGTATNEKLFF.

The chain recombines TRBV7-2 with TRBJ2-5, with D possibly matching TRBD2 (6 bases). Germline V gives CDR1 SGHTA, CDR2 FQGNSA. V was cut by 3 bases and J by 5 bases, with 13 bases left in between. The CDR3 runs 14 residues. The CDR3 nucleotides read TGTGCCAGCAGCTTCGGGCGGGACGGGGAGACCCAGTACTTC. Translation: CASSFGRDGETQYF.

V gene TRBV5-6 combines with J gene TRBJ1-2; D ambiguous. The CDR3 consists of 14 residues. With 4 bases removed from V and 2 bases from J, the gap between germline ends came to 12 bases. Per germline, CDR1 SGHDT and CDR2 YYEEEE. The CDR3 sequence is CASSPRGGNYGYTF. As DNA, the CDR3 is TGTGCCAGCAGCCCCCGGGGAGGAAACTATGGCTACACCTTC.

The chain is built from TRBV5-1 and TRBJ2-3; 10 bases fit TRBD1. V was pared by 2 bases and J by 1 base, with 4 bases of the junction left unmatched. CDR1 is SGHRS, CDR2 YFSETQ, per germline. The CDR3 totals 16 residues. CDR3 DNA sequence: TGCGCCAGCAGCTTATACGGGACAGGGGGCACAGATACGCAGTATTTT. Protein product: CASSLYGTGGTDTQYF.

V and J are TRBV28 and TRBJ2-1; TRBD2 aligns across 12 bases. The CDR3 runs to 16 residues. The junction had 9 bases not matched to a gene; V was cut back by 3 bases and J by 9 bases. Germline lookup yields CDR1 MDHEN and CDR2 SYDVKM. The CDR3 region has the DNA TGTGCCAGCAGTTTGCTGACTAGCGGGAGTGACGGTGAGCAGTTCTTC. Protein: CASSLLTSGSDGEQFF.

The chain employs TRBV28 and TRBJ2-1; D gene uncertain. The ends were cut back, 6 bases at V and 10 bases at J, with 10 bases in the middle. The CDR3 has 11 residues. CDR1 is MDHEN, CDR2 SYDVKM, per germline. Written as DNA, the CDR3 is TGTGCCAGCAGATACGCACTGGAGCAGTTCTTC. Its translation: CASRYALEQFF.

The V gene is TRBV6-1, the J gene TRBJ2-7; no clear D gene. Between the trimmed V and J ends, which lost 2 bases and 2 bases, there was a span of 10 bases. Germline V gene data show CDR1 as MNHNS and CDR2 as SASEGT. The length of the CDR3 is 14 residues. CDR3 loop: CASSERGSTYEQYF. The CDR3 DNA reads as TGTGCCAGCAGTGAACGAGGCTCCACCTACGAGCAGTACTTC.

The chain recombines TRBV27 with TRBJ2-2; 10 bases fit TRBD2. V was pared by 4 bases and J by 0 bases, with 2 bases of the junction left unmatched. CDR3 length: 16 amino acids. Germline V gene lookup returns CDR1 MNHEY and CDR2 SMNVEV (reference sequence). The CDR3 region is CASSWTSGTNTGELFF. The CDR3 bases are TGTGCCAGCAGTTGGACTAGCGGAACGAACACCGGGGAGCTGTTTTTT.

The rearrangement links TRBV5-5 to TRBJ2-5, with 7 positions matching TRBD2. V lost 0 bases and J lost 1; bases outside the gene matches: 3. Per germline, CDR1 SGHKS and CDR2 YYEKEE (reference sequence). This CDR3 region has 15 residues. The CDR3 loop is CASSLGGGAQETQYF. In DNA, the CDR3 is TGTGCCAGCAGCTTGGGGGGGGGAGCCCAAGAGACCCAGTACTTC.

This chain joins TRBV2 and TRBJ1-4; D unclear. The ends were cut back, 7 bases at V and 0 bases at J, with 9 bases in the middle. This CDR3 region has 14 residues. Germline V gene sequence: CDR1 SNHLY, CDR2 FYNNEI. The CDR3 spells CASTRSATNEKLFF. As DNA, the CDR3 is TGTGCCAGCACGAGAAGCGCAACTAATGAAAAACTGTTTTTT.

The rearrangement joins TRBV27 to TRBJ2-7, with 11 bases identical to TRBD2. Germline V gene lookup returns CDR1 MNHEY and CDR2 SMNVEV (reference sequence). CDR3 length equals 18 residues. With 7 bases clipped from V and 2 bases from J, the junction kept 16 bases outside the gene matches. The DNA for the CDR3 is TGTGCCAGCACCCCTCTAGCGGGAGGCCCACGCCGCACCTACGAGCAGTACTTC. Translating gives CASTPLAGGPRRTYEQYF.